This T cell receptor (beta chain) was found in a study of T-cell memory formation after mild COVID-19. There are many counts of this clonotype. The V end lost 0 bases, the J end lost 6 bases, and 12 bases lay between the germline ends. Germline lookup yields CDR1 SGHRS and CDR2 YFSETQ. The CDR3 is 14 amino acids. TCRdb reprocessed the 5' RACE reads with MiXCR, giving one entry per CDR3 protein. Here the sample spans tens of thousands of distinct CDR3 sequences, less than 8% being singletons. The specimen was PBMCs or a T cell subset sorted from them (not recorded which). The TCR comes from an adult woman who had mild COVID-19 (a few samples of this study predate the infection). Cell type and time point are not known. The V and J genes are TRBV5-1 and TRBJ1-2; D gene unclear. The CDR3 is CASSLGSGPNGYTF. The CDR3 nucleotides read TGCGCCAGCAGCTTGGGGTCAGGCCCCAATGGCTACACCTTC.